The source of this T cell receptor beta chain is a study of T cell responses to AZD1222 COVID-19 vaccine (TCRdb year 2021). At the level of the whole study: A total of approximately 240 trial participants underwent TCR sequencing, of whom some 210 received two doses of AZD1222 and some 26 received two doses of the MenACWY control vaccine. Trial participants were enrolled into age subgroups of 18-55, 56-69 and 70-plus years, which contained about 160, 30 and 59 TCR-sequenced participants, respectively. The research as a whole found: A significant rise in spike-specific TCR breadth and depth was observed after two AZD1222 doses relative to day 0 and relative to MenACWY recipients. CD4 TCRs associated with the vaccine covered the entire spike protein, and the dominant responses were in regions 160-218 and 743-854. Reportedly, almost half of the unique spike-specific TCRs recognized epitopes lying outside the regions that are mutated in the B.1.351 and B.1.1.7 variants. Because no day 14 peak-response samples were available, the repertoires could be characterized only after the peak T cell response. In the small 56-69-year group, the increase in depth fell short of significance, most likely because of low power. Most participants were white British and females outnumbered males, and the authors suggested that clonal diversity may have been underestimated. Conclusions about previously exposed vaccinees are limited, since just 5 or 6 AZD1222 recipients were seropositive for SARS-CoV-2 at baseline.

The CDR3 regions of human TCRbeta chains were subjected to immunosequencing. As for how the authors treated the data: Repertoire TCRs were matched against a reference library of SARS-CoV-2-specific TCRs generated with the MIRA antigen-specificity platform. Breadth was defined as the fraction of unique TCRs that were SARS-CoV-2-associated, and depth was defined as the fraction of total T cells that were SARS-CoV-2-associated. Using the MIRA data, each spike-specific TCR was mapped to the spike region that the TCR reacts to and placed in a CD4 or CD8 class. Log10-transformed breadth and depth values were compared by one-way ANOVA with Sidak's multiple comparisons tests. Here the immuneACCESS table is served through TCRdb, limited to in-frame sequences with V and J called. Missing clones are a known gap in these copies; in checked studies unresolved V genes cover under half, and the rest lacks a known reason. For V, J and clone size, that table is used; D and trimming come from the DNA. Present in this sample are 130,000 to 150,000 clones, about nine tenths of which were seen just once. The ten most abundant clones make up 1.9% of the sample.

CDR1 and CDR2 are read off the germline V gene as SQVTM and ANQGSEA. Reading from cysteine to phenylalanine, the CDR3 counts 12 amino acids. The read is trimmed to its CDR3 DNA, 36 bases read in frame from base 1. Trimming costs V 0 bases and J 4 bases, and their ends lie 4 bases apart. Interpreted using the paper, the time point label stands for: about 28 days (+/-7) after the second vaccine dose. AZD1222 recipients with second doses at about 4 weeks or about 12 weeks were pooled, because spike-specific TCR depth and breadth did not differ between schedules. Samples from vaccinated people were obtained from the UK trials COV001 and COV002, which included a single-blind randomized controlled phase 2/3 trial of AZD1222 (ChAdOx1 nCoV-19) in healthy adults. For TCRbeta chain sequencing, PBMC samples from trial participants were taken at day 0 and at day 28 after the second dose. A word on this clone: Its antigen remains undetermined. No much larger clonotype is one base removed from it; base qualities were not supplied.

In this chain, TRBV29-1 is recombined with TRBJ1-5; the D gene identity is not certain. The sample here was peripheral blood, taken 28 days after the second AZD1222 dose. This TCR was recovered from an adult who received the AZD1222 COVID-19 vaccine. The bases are TGCAGCGTTGAAGAAGGGAATCAGCCCCAGCATTTT. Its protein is CSVEEGNQPQHF.